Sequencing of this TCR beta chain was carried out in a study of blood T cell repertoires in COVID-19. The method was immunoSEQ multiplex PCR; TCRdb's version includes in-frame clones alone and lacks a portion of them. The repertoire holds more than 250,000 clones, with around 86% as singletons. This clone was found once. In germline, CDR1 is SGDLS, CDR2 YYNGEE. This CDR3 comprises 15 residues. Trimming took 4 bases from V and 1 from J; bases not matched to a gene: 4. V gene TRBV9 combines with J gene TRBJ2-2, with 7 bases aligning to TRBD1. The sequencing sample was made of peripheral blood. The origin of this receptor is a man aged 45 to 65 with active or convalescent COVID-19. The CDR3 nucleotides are TGTGCCAGCAGCCCCTGGACAGGGAACACCGGGGAGCTGTTTTTT. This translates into CASSPWTGNTGELFF.